This entry describes one T cell receptor beta chain. The CDR3 length is 15 residues. The germline V gene has CDR1 LNHDA and CDR2 SQIVND (reference sequence). The V end was cut by 3 bases, the J end by 0 bases, with 8 bases between. The PCR was carried out with 60 Vbeta primers and 13 Jbeta primers. Sequencing used immunoSEQ multiplex PCR; TCRdb keeps in-frame clones, though not all of them. The sample includes 110,000 to 150,000 clones. These data originate in a study of cytomegalovirus exposure and HLA in healthy donors. The rearrangement uses TRBV19 and TRBJ2-2, with D tentatively TRBD1 (5 bases). Sequencing was carried out using PBMCs. This TCR came from a man in his forties in good health and CMV-seronegative. CDR3 coding DNA: TGTGCCAGTAGTATCCAGGGCCCGAACACCGGGGAGCTGTTTTTT. This translates into CASSIQGPNTGELFF.